The 28 T cell receptor beta chains in this list originate from one sample, sequenced in a study of Tregs in tolerant kidney transplant recipients. Profiling relied on immunoSEQ multiplex PCR, and the TCRdb table lists in-frame clones only, not all of them. This table holds about 110,000 clones, around 91% found once. The sequencing used CD4+ T cells from blood, collected before the transplant. The receptor source for this set is a human donor who received a combined kidney and bone marrow transplant.

V usage is TRBV5-1 and J usage is TRBJ2-5; D remains ambiguous. CDR3 length: 12 residues. Germline loops: CDR1 SGHRS, CDR2 YFSETQ. V was shortened by 5 bases and J by 0 bases, with 5 bases between the two germline ends. The CDR3 region is CASSTDQETQYF. The CDR3 DNA is TGCGCCAGCAGTACGGACCAAGAGACCCAGTACTTC.

This rearrangement joins TRBV10-3 to TRBJ2-7; D unclear. The germline V gene encodes CDR1 ENHRY and CDR2 SYGVKD. The CDR3 totals 13 residues. V shed 0 bases and J shed 4 bases, with 7 bases lying between them. The CDR3 sequence: CAISESGLYEQYF. The CDR3, as DNA: TGTGCCATCAGTGAGTCGGGCTTATACGAGCAGTACTTC.

The V call is TRBV6-6, the J call TRBJ2-1; possibly TRBD1 for D (6 bases). The CDR3 is made up of 15 amino acids. Trimming cost V 6 bases and J 7 bases, with 19 bases left between them. CDR1 MNHNY and CDR2 SVGAGI come from the germline V gene (reference sequence). CDR3 sequence (DNA): TGTGCCAGCAGCTCCCCTTGGGGGCGAGAAAATGAGCAGTTCTTC. It yields the protein CASSSPWGRENEQFF.

The V call is TRBV6-1, the J call TRBJ2-7; 16 nucleotides line up with TRBD2. V lost 4 bases and J lost 4; bases outside the gene matches: 7. The CDR3 runs to 17 residues. Germline CDR1 reads MNHNS; CDR2 reads SASEGT. The CDR3 DNA follows: TGTGCCAGCAGTGGCCCGGGACTAGCGGGGGGGTCGTACGAGCAGTACTTC. It specifies CASSGPGLAGGSYEQYF.

This clone has a handful of counts. The chain uses TRBV2 and TRBJ1-1, with no clear D. Germline V CDR1 and CDR2: SNHLY, FYNNEI. Trimming took off 5 bases at V and 3 bases at J, with 4 bases between the two ends. The CDR3 length is 11 residues. The CDR3, as DNA: TGTGCCAGCAGTTATCACACTGAAGCTTTCTTT. Protein product: CASSYHTEAFF.

This rearrangement joins TRBV7-2 to TRBJ2-5, with D perhaps matching TRBD1 (7 bases). V was pared by 5 bases and J by 5 bases, with 12 bases between. The CDR3 is 13 residues long. Germline-derived CDR1 and CDR2 are SGHTA and FQGNSA. In DNA form, the CDR3 reads TGTGCCAGCAGCCGGGGGACAGTTGAGACCCAGTACTTC. Translating it yields CASSRGTVETQYF.

V usage is TRBV7-9 and J usage is TRBJ2-3; possible D gene TRBD2, 6 bases. Looked up from germline, CDR1 is SEHNR and CDR2 is FQNEAQ (reference sequence). V was shortened by 5 bases and J by 0 bases, with 12 bases between the two germline ends. The CDR3 totals 15 residues. In DNA, the CDR3 is TGTGCCAGCAGCGTCGGGGCGGGGAGCACAGATACGCAGTATTTT. Translated, it gives CASSVGAGSTDTQYF. Full variable domain (rest looked up from reference TRBV7-9 and TRBJ2-3): DTGVSQNPRHKITKRGQNVTFRCDPISEHNRLYWYRQTLGQGPEFLTYFQNEAQLEKSRLLSDRFSAERPKGSFSTLEIQRTEQGDSAMYLCASSVGAGSTDTQYFGPGTRLTVL.

This clone has only one observation. V gene TRBV7-6 combines with J gene TRBJ1-5; a weak D match, TRBD1 (6 bases). Between the trimmed V and J ends, which lost 4 bases and 3 bases, there was a span of 19 bases. Germline V gene lookup returns CDR1 SGHVS and CDR2 FNYEAQ. The CDR3 loop spans 17 amino acids. For the CDR3, the DNA is TGTGCCAGCAGCTCCCTGGGGGGGGGCAGCCTCAATCAGCCCCAGCATTTT. Translation gives CASSSLGGGSLNQPQHF.

This sequence joins TRBV6-5 and TRBJ1-4, with 8 bases identical to TRBD1. The CDR3 spans 15 residues. The germline V gene has CDR1 MNHEY and CDR2 SVGAGI. V gave up 6 bases and J gave up 4 bases; unmatched junction bases: 7. The CDR3 is CASSSRGLSNEKLFF. In DNA, the CDR3 is TGTGCCAGCAGCAGCAGGGGGCTAAGTAATGAAAAACTGTTTTTT.

This clone came up once. The chain joins TRBV28 to TRBJ2-7; 8 nucleotides agree with TRBD1. Per germline, CDR1 MDHEN and CDR2 SYDVKM. This CDR3 is built from 14 residues. Trimming took 6 bases from V and 4 from J; bases not matched to a gene: 8. In DNA, the CDR3 is TGTGCCAGCAGCCTCGGGACAGGTCGGTACGAGCAGTACTTC. Its translation is CASSLGTGRYEQYF. The variable domain in full, completed from reference TRBV28 and TRBJ2-7, reads DVKVTQSSRYLVKRTGEKVFLECVQDMDHENMFWYRQDPGLGLRLIYFSYDVKMKEKGDIPEGYSVSREKKERFSLILESASTNQTSMYLCASSLGTGRYEQYFGPGTRLTVT.

V gene TRBV28 combines with J gene TRBJ2-7; 7 bases agree with TRBD2. This CDR3 has 15 amino acids. In germline, CDR1 is MDHEN, CDR2 SYDVKM. Losses at the gene ends were 8 bases for V and 0 bases for J; bases not matched to a gene: 10. The CDR3 here is CASLGAGTTSYEQYF. CDR3 nucleotides: TGTGCCAGCCTTGGGGCCGGGACTACCTCCTACGAGCAGTACTTC.

The chain carries TRBV2 and TRBJ2-7, with TRBD1 matching over 8 bases. Germline V CDR1 and CDR2: SNHLY, FYNNEI. V trimming: 7 bases; J trimming: 4 bases; junction bases outside the gene matches: 9. The CDR3 totals 14 residues. In DNA, the CDR3 is TGTGCCAGCACGTCGCAGGGGGCTAAATACGAGCAGTACTTC. Protein product: CASTSQGAKYEQYF.

The V and J genes are TRBV9 and TRBJ2-3; D not resolved. Trimming took 0 bases from V and 1 from J, leaving 12 bases between them. CDR3 length equals 16 residues. Per the germline V gene, CDR1 is SGDLS and CDR2 is YYNGEE. The CDR3 region has the DNA TGTGCCAGCAGCGTAGGTGATCTTCGGGGCACAGATACGCAGTATTTT. This gives the protein CASSVGDLRGTDTQYF.

This chain joins TRBV10-3 and TRBJ1-1; the D is unclear. V was cut by 4 bases and J by 1 base, with 7 bases left in between. The germline CDR1 and CDR2 sequences are ENHRY and SYGVKD. The CDR3 spans 13 residues. The CDR3 DNA sequence: TGTGCCATCAGTGGGTTGCGGAACACTGAAGCTTTCTTT. This encodes CAISGLRNTEAFF.

The chain uses TRBV29-1 and TRBJ1-3, with D tentatively TRBD1 (5 bases). Germline values: CDR1 SQVTM, CDR2 ANQGSEA. Trimming took 6 bases from V and 0 from J, leaving 12 bases between them. The CDR3 sequence is 14 residues long. CDR3 region: CSVWEGPSGNTIYF. In DNA form, the CDR3 reads TGCAGCGTCTGGGAGGGACCCTCTGGAAACACCATATATTTT.

This clone was seen just once. The chain joins TRBV14 to TRBJ2-7; perhaps TRBD2 as D (6 bases). CDR3 length: 13 amino acids. CDR1 SGHDN and CDR2 FVKESK come from the germline V gene. Trimming pared 3 bases from V and 9 bases from J, leaving 15 bases between. The CDR3: CASSHPGAARQYF. The CDR3 region has the DNA TGTGCCAGCAGCCATCCGGGAGCGGCCAGGCAGTACTTC.

The genes are TRBV11-3 and TRBJ2-5; 7 bases are shared with TRBD1. The CDR3 extends over 16 amino acids. After removal of 1 base from V and 1 base from J, the junction contained 6 bases not matched to a gene. CDR1 is SGHNT and CDR2 is YENEEA in the germline V gene. The chain's CDR3 is CASSLGRTGRQETQYF. CDR3 DNA sequence: TGTGCCAGCAGCTTAGGGAGGACAGGCCGCCAAGAGACCCAGTACTTC.

This chain links TRBV6-5 with TRBJ2-2, with D uncertain. The germline V gene has CDR1 MNHEY and CDR2 SVGAGI. CDR3 length: 13 amino acids. The V end lost 2 bases, the J end lost 6 bases, and 7 bases lay between the germline ends. This CDR3 reads CASSYTTPGELFF. DNA for the CDR3: TGTGCCAGCAGTTACACTACTCCCGGGGAGCTGTTTTTT.

CDR3 protein: CASSLDRGGNTEAFF. CDR3 bases: TGTGCCAGCAGCTTAGACAGGGGCGGGAACACTGAAGCTTTCTTT. The V and J genes are TRBV5-4 and TRBJ1-1; 8 nucleotides match TRBD1. The germline V gene has CDR1 SGHNT and CDR2 YYREEE (reference sequence). After removal of 2 bases from V and 1 base from J, the junction contained 4 bases not matched to a gene. This CDR3 spans 15 amino acids.

This chain uses TRBV7-9 with TRBJ2-2; the D is unclear. Trimming left V 0 bases short and J 6 bases short, with 5 bases between. Germline CDR1 SEHNR, CDR2 FQNEAQ (reference sequence). The CDR3 contains 13 residues. The DNA for the CDR3 is TGTGCCAGCAGCTTAGCGGCCCCCGGGGAGCTGTTTTTT. This sequence encodes CASSLAAPGELFF.

This rearrangement joins TRBV27 to TRBJ2-1; D perhaps matches TRBD2 (6 bases). Germline CDR1 reads MNHEY; CDR2 reads SMNVEV (reference sequence). This CDR3 has 15 residues. The germline V and J ends were trimmed by 10 bases and 2 bases, with 18 bases remaining between them. CDR3 coding DNA: TGTGCCACCCTCCGCCCGGGACTCCCCTACAATGAGCAGTTCTTC. Translation gives CATLRPGLPYNEQFF.

The V gene is TRBV11-2, the J gene TRBJ1-2, with D unclear. This CDR3 contains 13 residues. Germline loops: CDR1 SGHAT, CDR2 FQNNGV. Trimming removed 4 bases at V and 8 bases at J, with 14 bases between. CDR3 in amino acids: CASSSLTNIGYTF. CDR3 bases: TGTGCCAGCAGCTCGCTCACTAACATCGGCTACACCTTC.

The rearrangement joins TRBV30 to TRBJ2-6, with 9 bases that match TRBD1. From germline, CDR1 is GTSNPN and CDR2 SVGIG (reference sequence). The CDR3 extends over 17 amino acids. V lost 8 bases and J lost 2; bases outside the gene matches: 13. The CDR3 region has the DNA TGTGCCCTCCTACGGGACAGGGTTTCTGCTGGGGCCAACGTCCTGACTTTC. Amino acids: CALLRDRVSAGANVLTF.

The rearrangement links TRBV7-2 to TRBJ2-1; 8 positions match TRBD1. Germline-derived CDR1 and CDR2 are SGHTA and FQGNSA. The CDR3 is 13 amino acids. The V and J ends lost 5 bases and 8 bases, in that order; junction bases with no gene match: 5. CDR3 sequence reads: CASSKGQADEQFF. The CDR3 region has the DNA TGTGCCAGCAGCAAGGGACAGGCTGATGAGCAGTTCTTC.

The rearrangement links TRBV15 to TRBJ2-3; perhaps TRBD2 as D (5 bases). From germline, CDR1 is LNHNV and CDR2 YYDKDF (reference sequence). The V end lost 3 bases, the J end lost 1 base, and 20 bases lay between the germline ends. The CDR3 extends over 18 amino acids. This CDR3 reads CATSSVVRADLRTDTQYF. For the CDR3, the DNA is TGTGCCACCAGCAGTGTAGTGCGGGCAGACCTACGCACAGATACGCAGTATTTT. The full variable domain, completed using reference TRBV15 and TRBJ2-3, is DAMVIQNPRYQVTQFGKPVTLSCSQTLNHNVMYWYQQKSSQAPKLLFHYYDKDFNNEADTPDNFQSRRPNTSFCFLDIRSPGLGDTAMYLCATSSVVRADLRTDTQYFGPGTRLTVL.

The chain is built from TRBV29-1 and TRBJ1-1; weak D call: TRBD1 (6 bases). Looked up from germline, CDR1 is SQVTM and CDR2 is ANQGSEA. The length of the CDR3 is 12 residues. Trimming took 4 bases from V and 4 from J, leaving 10 bases between them. The CDR3 loop is CSVVTGSTEAFF. For the CDR3, the DNA is TGCAGCGTTGTCACAGGGAGCACTGAAGCTTTCTTT.

CDR3 sequence: CASSLGSYSDTQYF. DNA for the CDR3: TGCGCCAGCAGCTTGGGGAGTTACTCGGATACGCAGTATTTT. The rearrangement joins TRBV5-1 to TRBJ2-3; D is unclear. V shed 0 bases and J shed 6 bases, with 11 bases lying between them. The CDR3 length is 14 residues. Germline V gene data show CDR1 as SGHRS and CDR2 as YFSETQ.

The chain has TRBV10-2 and TRBJ1-2; D not certain. V was pared by 2 bases and J by 4 bases, with 17 bases between. The CDR3 covers 16 residues. Per the germline V gene, CDR1 is WSHSY and CDR2 is SAAADI. The CDR3 sequence is CASSEVRTRDRYGYTF. Here the CDR3 DNA reads TGCGCCAGCAGTGAGGTGAGGACCCGGGATCGCTATGGCTACACCTTC.